What follows are 22 T cell receptor beta chains derived from one specimen sequenced in a study of shared clonotypes between healthy human individuals (dated by TCRdb to about 2020). Library creation used the immunoSEQ multiplex PCR assay. As stored in TCRdb, this immuneACCESS dataset retains in-frame rearrangements with V and J assigned. A fraction of the clones does not appear; measured against another copy, unresolved V genes explain less than half of the discrepancy, and the remainder lacks a known reason. A total of more than 1.2 million clones appear in this sample, about 98.5% of them only once. The ten most abundant clones make up 0.3% to 0.45% of the sample. Specimen: naive CD4+ T cells sorted from blood. The label giving this sample's cell subset or site can be read as: CD45RA+ positively selected. The receptors stem from a man aged 25-40 years in good health.

Points on this clone: No conserved phenylalanine or tryptophan is present at the end of the CDR3, so a read error is the likely explanation. Because the CDR3's place on the DNA is in doubt, the DNA is left out and the CDR3 is given as listed by TCRdb. The chain joins TRBV27 to TRBJ1-1. The CDR3 contains 9 residues when both ends are counted. Germline V lookup: CDR1 MNHEY, CDR2 SMNVEV (reference sequence). The CDR3 protein is CANGTMGFV.

Only one count was recorded for this clone. This chain links TRBV2 with TRBJ1-5; no reliable D call. This CDR3 comprises 12 residues. Trimming pared 6 bases from V and 6 bases from J, leaving 9 bases between. CDR1 is SNHLY and CDR2 is FYNNEI in the germline V gene. The DNA of the CDR3 is TGTGCCAGCAGGTTTGGGAGTCAGCCCCAGCATTTT. Translated, it gives CASRFGSQPQHF.

The J gene is TRBJ1-3, the V gene TRBV7-9; 9 nucleotides agree with TRBD1. V trimming: 4 bases; J trimming: 4 bases; junction bases outside the gene matches: 5. The CDR3 covers 15 residues. Germline lookup yields CDR1 SEHNR and CDR2 FQNEAQ (reference sequence). The CDR3 DNA sequence: TGTGCCAGCAGCTGGGACAGGGTAACAGGAAACACCATATATTTT. Translating gives CASSWDRVTGNTIYF.

The rearrangement uses TRBV7-9 and TRBJ2-7; D is perhaps TRBD2 (6 bases). Germline V gene sequence: CDR1 SEHNR, CDR2 FQNEAQ (reference sequence). This CDR3 has 17 residues. V lost 0 bases and J 0 bases, leaving 15 bases between the germline ends. The CDR3 reads CASSLARGLLSSYEQYF. In DNA, the CDR3 is TGTGCCAGCAGCTTAGCCCGGGGACTGTTAAGCTCCTACGAGCAGTACTTC.

This rearrangement joins TRBV5-1 to TRBJ2-7; 11 bases align to TRBD1. Germline V CDR1 and CDR2: SGHRS, YFSETQ. Trimming took 0 bases from V and 7 from J; bases not matched to a gene: 15. The length of the CDR3 is 18 residues. The CDR3 loop is CASSLGLRGGQGAWEQYF. CDR3 nucleotide sequence: TGCGCCAGCAGCTTGGGTCTCCGGGGAGGACAGGGGGCATGGGAGCAGTACTTC.

Of note for this clone: Other DNA variants within this sample encode the same CDR3. This sequence joins TRBV27 and TRBJ2-7; 7 bases map to TRBD1. The CDR3 consists of 12 residues. Germline CDR1 is MNHEY and CDR2 is SMNVEV (reference sequence). Trimming removed 4 bases from V and 4 bases from J; junction bases left unmatched: 1. The DNA of the CDR3 is TGTGCCAGCAGTTCGGACAGGTACGAGCAGTACTTC. Translating it yields CASSSDRYEQYF.

V is TRBV9 and J is TRBJ2-2; D gene unclear. The CDR3 consists of 16 residues. V was clipped by 0 bases and J by 1 base, with 10 bases between them. Germline CDR1 SGDLS, CDR2 YYNGEE. The chain's CDR3 is CASSVEPGRNTGELFF. Here the CDR3 DNA reads TGTGCCAGCAGCGTAGAACCGGGCAGGAACACCGGGGAGCTGTTTTTT.

The chain links TRBV7-9 to TRBJ2-3, with 9 bases identical to TRBD2. The CDR3 is made up of 16 amino acids. Germline CDR1 and CDR2: SEHNR and FQNEAQ (reference sequence). Trimming cost V 5 bases and J 5 bases; bases outside gene matches: 11. CDR3 loop: CASSHNGGRGGDTQYF. The DNA for the CDR3 is TGTGCCAGCAGCCATAACGGCGGGAGGGGAGGAGATACGCAGTATTTT.

The count of this clone is one. The genes are TRBV6-5 and TRBJ1-2, with D possibly matching TRBD1 (5 bases). Germline assignment: CDR1 MNHEY and CDR2 SVGAGI. V was trimmed by 1 base and J by 7 bases, leaving 16 bases between them. This CDR3 has 15 amino acids. The CDR3 sequence: CASSYYGRAGGGYTF. The CDR3 coding sequence is TGTGCCAGCAGTTACTACGGCAGGGCAGGAGGTGGCTACACCTTC.

The chain is built from TRBV18 and TRBJ2-5; D unresolved. Germline V lookup: CDR1 KGHSH, CDR2 LQKENI. Trimming removed 6 bases from V and 7 bases from J, with 12 bases in between. CDR3 length: 12 residues. The CDR3 sequence: CASSPDGGTQYF. The CDR3 DNA sequence: TGTGCCAGCTCGCCCGACGGCGGGACCCAGTACTTC.

This rearrangement joins TRBV20-1 to TRBJ2-1; no reliable D call. Between the trimmed V and J ends, which lost 2 bases and 8 bases, there was a span of 4 bases. Germline V gives CDR1 DFQATT, CDR2 SNEGSKA (reference sequence). The CDR3 runs 10 residues. The CDR3 region has the DNA TGCAGTGCTAGAAGGTATGAGCAGTTCTTC. Encoded protein: CSARRYEQFF.

The chain uses TRBV28 and TRBJ1-5; possible D gene TRBD1, 6 bases. V was clipped by 6 bases and J by 2 bases, with 14 bases between them. Germline V CDR1 and CDR2: MDHEN, SYDVKM. CDR3 length: 15 residues. The CDR3 here is CASRLRGSGNQPQHF. CDR3 bases: TGTGCCAGCAGACTAAGGGGGAGTGGCAATCAGCCCCAGCATTTT.

The chain couples TRBV5-4 to TRBJ1-1; tentative D call: TRBD1 (6 bases). Germline V gene lookup returns CDR1 SGHNT and CDR2 YYREEE (reference sequence). The CDR3 has 14 residues. V lost 4 bases and J 1 base, leaving 11 bases between the germline ends. The CDR3 is CASSADRTNTEAFF. CDR3 DNA sequence: TGTGCCAGCAGCGCCGACAGGACGAACACTGAAGCTTTCTTT.

The V call is TRBV18, the J call TRBJ2-7; tentatively, D is TRBD2 (5 bases). This CDR3 has 15 amino acids. Per the germline V gene, CDR1 is KGHSH and CDR2 is LQKENI. V shed 3 bases and J shed 2 bases, with 14 bases lying between them. The CDR3 DNA reads TGTGCCAGCTCACCGTCCCGGGATCCTCCCTACGAGCAGTACTTC. Residues: CASSPSRDPPYEQYF.

This chain joins TRBV5-1 and TRBJ1-2; D possibly corresponds to TRBD1 (6 bases). The CDR3 runs 14 residues. V dropped 4 bases and J dropped 2 bases, with 12 bases sitting between them. Germline CDR1 SGHRS, CDR2 YFSETQ. Written as DNA, the CDR3 is TGCGCCAGCAGCAAAATCACAGGGAACTATGGCTACACCTTC. It encodes CASSKITGNYGYTF. The full variable domain, completed using reference TRBV5-1 and TRBJ1-2, is KAGVTQTPRYLIKTRGQQVTLSCSPISGHRSVSWYQQTPGQGLQFLFEYFSETQRNKGNFPGRFSGRQFSNSRSEMNVSTLELGDSALYLCASSKITGNYGYTFGSGTRLTVV.

V usage is TRBV7-9 and J usage is TRBJ1-4; D is ambiguous. CDR3 length: 15 amino acids. Germline V gives CDR1 SEHNR, CDR2 FQNEAQ (reference sequence). The V end was cut by 0 bases, the J end by 7 bases, with 12 bases between. CDR3 region: CASSLAVPWGEKLFF. CDR3 nucleotides: TGTGCCAGCAGCTTAGCAGTGCCTTGGGGTGAAAAACTGTTTTTT.

The V and J genes are TRBV28 and TRBJ1-1; a possible D gene is TRBD1 (6 bases). V lost 5 bases and J lost 11, with 18 bases in between. The CDR3 totals 13 residues. Germline CDR1 reads MDHEN; CDR2 reads SYDVKM. Here the CDR3 reads CASSQGRHSEAFF. For the CDR3, the DNA is TGTGCCAGCAGTCAGGGGAGGCATTCGGAGGCTTTCTTT. The complete variable domain, with remaining parts taken from reference TRBV28 and TRBJ1-1, reads DVKVTQSSRYLVKRTGEKVFLECVQDMDHENMFWYRQDPGLGLRLIYFSYDVKMKEKGDIPEGYSVSREKKERFSLILESASTNQTSMYLCASSQGRHSEAFFGQGTRLTVV.

V and J are TRBV10-3 and TRBJ2-3; 13 positions match TRBD2. Germline V lookup: CDR1 ENHRY, CDR2 SYGVKD. J was trimmed by 8 bases and V by 2 bases; bases with no gene match: 4. This CDR3 spans 15 amino acids. The CDR3 bases are TGTGCCATCAGTGAGGGGACTAGCGGGGTCCGTACGCAGTATTTT. This codes for CAISEGTSGVRTQYF.

The J gene is TRBJ2-3, the V gene TRBV5-1; D not certain. The CDR3 is made up of 16 amino acids. Between the trimmed V and J ends, which lost 0 bases and 3 bases, there was a span of 14 bases. The germline V gene has CDR1 SGHRS and CDR2 YFSETQ. The CDR3 nucleotides are TGCGCCAGCAGCTTGGGTTTCTTACGGCAAACAGATACGCAGTATTTT. This gives the protein CASSLGFLRQTDTQYF.

For this clone: Other nucleotide sequences in the sample specify the same CDR3. CDR3 in amino acids: CAISERETQYF. For the CDR3, the DNA is TGTGCCATCAGTGAAAGGGAGACCCAGTACTTC. V is TRBV10-3 and J is TRBJ2-5; D is undetermined. The length of the CDR3 is 11 residues. CDR1 ENHRY and CDR2 SYGVKD come from the germline V gene. The germline V and J ends were trimmed by 3 bases and 5 bases, with 4 bases remaining between them.

The chain uses TRBV10-1 and TRBJ2-7; 7 bases line up with TRBD2. The V segment lost 7 bases and the J segment 7 bases; nucleotides outside the gene matches: 19. The CDR3 totals 16 residues. The V gene's germline CDR1 is WNHNN and CDR2 SYGVQD (reference sequence). CDR3 coding DNA: TGCGCCAGCAAAGGAGCCAAGCGGGGTAAAGTACGGGAGCAGTACTTC. It codes for CASKGAKRGKVREQYF.

The rearrangement uses TRBV18 and TRBJ2-7; TRBD2 aligns across 12 bases. Germline CDR1 and CDR2: KGHSH and LQKENI. The J segment lost 6 bases and the V segment lost 3 bases, leaving 6 bases of the junction unmatched. CDR3 length equals 15 residues. The CDR3: CASSPGLAGFGEQYF. The DNA of the CDR3 is TGTGCCAGCTCACCCGGACTAGCGGGATTCGGCGAGCAGTACTTC.